Below are 21 T cell receptor beta chains sequenced from a single sample in a study of T-cell reconstitution after alpha-beta-depleted transplantation in children. Unique molecular identifiers were incorporated when the TCRbeta library was constructed. TCRdb used MiXCR to reprocess the PCR reads, holding one entry per CDR3 protein. The sample yields hundreds of thousands of distinct CDR3 sequences, around 13% seen once. The sample in question was PBMCs, obtained before TCRalphabeta/CD19-depleted stem cell transplant. Receptor source: a girl aged 2-10 years with congenital amegakaryocytic thrombocytopenia, due to receive a stem cell transplant.

This clonotype came up a few times. The CDR3 coding sequence is TGTGCCAGCAGTGAATGGGGGGACGCGAACACCGGGGAGCTGTTTTTT. Residues: CASSEWGDANTGELFF. The gene calls are TRBV25-1 and TRBJ2-2; D may be TRBD2 (6 bases). Trimming took off 1 base at V and 0 bases at J, with 9 bases between the two ends. This CDR3 is 16 amino acids long. Germline-derived CDR1 and CDR2 are MGHDK and SYGVNS.

This clonotype was observed at least ten times. V is TRBV10-3 and J is TRBJ1-2, with D hard to call. The CDR3 sequence is 13 residues long. Germline values: CDR1 ENHRY, CDR2 SYGVKD. The V end lost 4 bases, the J end lost 0 bases, and 6 bases lay between the germline ends. This chain's CDR3 is CAISVETNYGYTF. The CDR3 DNA sequence: TGTGCCATCAGTGTTGAGACTAACTATGGCTACACCTTC.

This clonotype was counted many times. The gene calls are TRBV6-5 and TRBJ2-1; the match to TRBD1 covers 9 bases. Per the germline V gene, CDR1 is MNHEY and CDR2 is SVGAGI. J gave up 6 bases and V 2 bases, and 5 bases lay outside the gene matches. This CDR3 is built from 15 residues. The CDR3 reads CASSYRDRAPNEQFF. The CDR3 region has the DNA TGTGCCAGCAGTTACCGGGACAGGGCCCCCAATGAGCAGTTCTTC.

This clonotype was recorded many times. The chain joins TRBV7-2 to TRBJ2-4, with TRBD2 matching 7 bases. From germline, CDR1 is SGHTA and CDR2 FQGNSA. The CDR3 length is 15 residues. V dropped 6 bases and J dropped 4; count of bases not matched to a gene: 9. CDR3 DNA sequence: TGTGCCAGCAGTCTCCGGCTAGCGGAGAAAAACATTCAGTACTTC. Translating it yields CASSLRLAEKNIQYF. The whole variable domain, filled in from reference TRBV7-2 and TRBJ2-4, reads GAGVSQSPSNKVTEKGKDVELRCDPISGHTALYWYRQSLGQGLEFLIYFQGNSAPDKSGLPSDRFSAERTGGSVSTLTIQRTQQEDSAVYLCASSLRLAEKNIQYFGAGTRLSVL.

The CDR3 sequence is CATSSPTETNTGELFF. As DNA, the CDR3 is TGTGCCACCAGCAGTCCCACGGAAACGAACACCGGGGAGCTGTTTTTT. The V and J genes are TRBV15 and TRBJ2-2; no reliable D call. CDR3 length: 16 amino acids. V was cut by 3 bases and J by 0 bases, with 11 bases left in between. Germline CDR1 reads LNHNV; CDR2 reads YYDKDF (reference sequence).

Ten or more counts support this clonotype. The chain combines TRBV5-1 with TRBJ1-5, with D perhaps matching TRBD1 (5 bases). CDR1 and CDR2 from the germline V gene are SGHRS and YFSETQ. Trimming shortened V by 7 bases and J by 5 bases, and 19 bases separated the two germline ends. The CDR3 is 15 residues long. The CDR3 spells CASSSTGHLDQPQHF. Here the CDR3 DNA reads TGCGCCAGCTCTTCGACGGGGCACCTCGATCAGCCCCAGCATTTT.

The table lists this clonotype with many counts. The chain links TRBV27 to TRBJ2-2; a weak D match, TRBD2 (5 bases). Germline V gives CDR1 MNHEY, CDR2 SMNVEV (reference sequence). The CDR3 runs 15 residues. V dropped 6 bases and J dropped 4 bases, with 15 bases sitting between them. As DNA, the CDR3 is TGTGCCAGCAGCCCCCTTGAGGGCAGCACCGGGGAGCTGTTTTTT. Translation gives CASSPLEGSTGELFF.

This clonotype was detected only a few times. The rearrangement links TRBV20-1 to TRBJ2-7; 8 positions match TRBD2. CDR3 length equals 14 residues. The germline CDR1 and CDR2 sequences are DFQATT and SNEGSKA (reference sequence). Trimming removed 2 bases from V and 4 bases from J; junction bases left unmatched: 7. CDR3 DNA sequence: TGCAGTGCTAGATTAAGAGCTAGCGGGTACGAGCAGTACTTC. It translates to CSARLRASGYEQYF.

CDR3 region: CASSFGGGGGSNEQFF. For the CDR3, the DNA is TGTGCCAGCAGCTTCGGGGGAGGGGGGGGAAGCAATGAGCAGTTCTTC. The V and J genes are TRBV7-9 and TRBJ2-1; D is possibly TRBD2 (7 bases). V was pared by 3 bases and J by 6 bases, with 18 bases between. In germline, CDR1 is SEHNR, CDR2 FQNEAQ (reference sequence). This CDR3 is built from 16 residues.

This clonotype was counted ten times or more. V gene TRBV29-1 combines with J gene TRBJ2-7, with D tentatively TRBD1 (5 bases). Per germline, CDR1 SQVTM and CDR2 ANQGSEA. The CDR3 covers 12 residues. With 5 bases removed from V and 3 bases from J, the gap between germline ends came to 11 bases. The CDR3 region is CSVFRQGYEQYF. The CDR3 DNA reads TGCAGCGTTTTTCGCCAGGGCTACGAGCAGTACTTC.

The rearrangement joins TRBV29-1 to TRBJ2-2; D is uncertain. V dropped 2 bases and J dropped 7 bases, with 17 bases sitting between them. CDR3 length: 15 amino acids. CDR1 and CDR2 from the germline V gene are SQVTM and ANQGSEA. CDR3 sequence: CSVESQSDRNGELFF. CDR3 bases: TGCAGCGTTGAATCTCAGTCCGATCGTAACGGGGAGCTGTTTTTT.

This clonotype was observed a handful of times. V is TRBV20-1 and J is TRBJ2-1; D unresolved. This CDR3 comprises 18 residues. The V end lost 2 bases, the J end lost 1 base, and 21 bases lay between the germline ends. CDR1 and CDR2 (germline): DFQATT, SNEGSKA (reference sequence). CDR3 bases: TGCAGTGCTAGATCTCCACTTTCGGGTAAGGTATCCTACAATGAGCAGTTCTTC. Protein product: CSARSPLSGKVSYNEQFF.

V usage is TRBV20-1 and J usage is TRBJ1-1; possibly TRBD1 for D (6 bases). Germline V gives CDR1 DFQATT, CDR2 SNEGSKA (reference sequence). CDR3 length: 19 amino acids. Between the trimmed V and J ends, which lost 1 base and 0 bases, there was a span of 24 bases. The CDR3 region has the DNA TGCAGTGCTAGAGTCGCAGGGGAGTGGGATAGAATCGTGAACACTGAAGCTTTCTTT. Translating it yields CSARVAGEWDRIVNTEAFF.

This clonotype was picked up many times. At one end the junction does not follow the germline gene, possibly because of a read error. The rearrangement joins TRBV20-1 to TRBJ1-5; perhaps TRBD1 as D (5 bases). CDR3 length: 15 amino acids. Germline V CDR1 and CDR2: DFQATT, SNEGSKA (reference sequence). The CDR3 DNA follows: TGCAGTGATAGATACCCTGACAGTCAGATGCAGCCCCAGCATTTT. Its protein is CSDRYPDSQMQPQHF.

This clonotype showed up just a few times. V and J are TRBV5-1 and TRBJ2-4; TRBD1 matches 10 bases. V was clipped by 4 bases and J by 9 bases; unmatched bases: 13. The germline CDR1 and CDR2 sequences are SGHRS and YFSETQ. This CDR3 has 16 residues. CDR3 sequence: CASSVASPGQGSIQYF. The CDR3 region has the DNA TGCGCCAGCAGCGTGGCGTCACCGGGACAGGGGAGCATTCAGTACTTC.

The V and J genes are TRBV20-1 and TRBJ2-1; D unclear. The germline gives CDR1 DFQATT, CDR2 SNEGSKA (reference sequence). V lost 3 bases and J lost 4, with 13 bases in between. The CDR3 consists of 14 residues. CDR3: CSARSEFSYNEQFF. The CDR3 DNA reads as TGCAGTGCTAGGTCTGAATTCTCTTACAATGAGCAGTTCTTC.

This clonotype occurred many times. V is TRBV20-1 and J is TRBJ2-1; D could derive from TRBD1 or TRBD2 (5 bases each). Trimming took off 6 bases at V and 4 bases at J, with 16 bases between the two ends. The CDR3 has 14 amino acids. Germline V CDR1 and CDR2: DFQATT, SNEGSKA (reference sequence). CDR3 DNA sequence: TGCAGTGCGTTTAAAGCTGGGACGTACAATGAGCAGTTCTTC. Encoded protein: CSAFKAGTYNEQFF.

This clonotype was picked up many times. This chain joins TRBV5-1 and TRBJ1-5; D is perhaps TRBD1 (6 bases). The CDR3 has 16 amino acids. V was shortened by 0 bases and J by 7 bases, with 17 bases between the two germline ends. Germline V gene data show CDR1 as SGHRS and CDR2 as YFSETQ. CDR3 coding DNA: TGCGCCAGCAGCTTGGAGGGGGTGGGTGTCGGGCAGCCCCAGCATTTT. It encodes CASSLEGVGVGQPQHF.

This clonotype was seen repeatedly, ten times or more. V gene TRBV29-1 combines with J gene TRBJ2-1; D not certain. The length of the CDR3 is 14 residues. Trimming left V 5 bases short and J 0 bases short, with 11 bases between. Germline V CDR1 and CDR2: SQVTM, ANQGSEA. The CDR3 nucleotides are TGCAGCGTTTGCGTTCCGAGCTCCTACAATGAGCAGTTCTTC. This encodes CSVCVPSSYNEQFF.

V and J are TRBV29-1 and TRBJ2-5; D assignment may be TRBD1 or TRBD2 (6 bases each). V was pared by 3 bases and J by 9 bases, with 20 bases between. CDR3 length: 14 residues. Germline V gene lookup returns CDR1 SQVTM and CDR2 ANQGSEA. The CDR3 region is CSVEFPLGGIPQYF. In nucleotides, the CDR3 is TGCAGCGTTGAGTTCCCATTGGGGGGCATCCCCCAGTACTTC.

The chain combines TRBV6-5 with TRBJ2-7; TRBD2 agrees at 11 bases. Per germline, CDR1 MNHEY and CDR2 SVGAGI. The length of the CDR3 is 17 residues. J gave up 3 bases and V 2 bases, and 9 bases lay outside the gene matches. In nucleotides, the CDR3 is TGTGCCAGCAGTTACCACCTAGCGGGAGGCCCATTCTACGAGCAGTACTTC. This sequence encodes CASSYHLAGGPFYEQYF.